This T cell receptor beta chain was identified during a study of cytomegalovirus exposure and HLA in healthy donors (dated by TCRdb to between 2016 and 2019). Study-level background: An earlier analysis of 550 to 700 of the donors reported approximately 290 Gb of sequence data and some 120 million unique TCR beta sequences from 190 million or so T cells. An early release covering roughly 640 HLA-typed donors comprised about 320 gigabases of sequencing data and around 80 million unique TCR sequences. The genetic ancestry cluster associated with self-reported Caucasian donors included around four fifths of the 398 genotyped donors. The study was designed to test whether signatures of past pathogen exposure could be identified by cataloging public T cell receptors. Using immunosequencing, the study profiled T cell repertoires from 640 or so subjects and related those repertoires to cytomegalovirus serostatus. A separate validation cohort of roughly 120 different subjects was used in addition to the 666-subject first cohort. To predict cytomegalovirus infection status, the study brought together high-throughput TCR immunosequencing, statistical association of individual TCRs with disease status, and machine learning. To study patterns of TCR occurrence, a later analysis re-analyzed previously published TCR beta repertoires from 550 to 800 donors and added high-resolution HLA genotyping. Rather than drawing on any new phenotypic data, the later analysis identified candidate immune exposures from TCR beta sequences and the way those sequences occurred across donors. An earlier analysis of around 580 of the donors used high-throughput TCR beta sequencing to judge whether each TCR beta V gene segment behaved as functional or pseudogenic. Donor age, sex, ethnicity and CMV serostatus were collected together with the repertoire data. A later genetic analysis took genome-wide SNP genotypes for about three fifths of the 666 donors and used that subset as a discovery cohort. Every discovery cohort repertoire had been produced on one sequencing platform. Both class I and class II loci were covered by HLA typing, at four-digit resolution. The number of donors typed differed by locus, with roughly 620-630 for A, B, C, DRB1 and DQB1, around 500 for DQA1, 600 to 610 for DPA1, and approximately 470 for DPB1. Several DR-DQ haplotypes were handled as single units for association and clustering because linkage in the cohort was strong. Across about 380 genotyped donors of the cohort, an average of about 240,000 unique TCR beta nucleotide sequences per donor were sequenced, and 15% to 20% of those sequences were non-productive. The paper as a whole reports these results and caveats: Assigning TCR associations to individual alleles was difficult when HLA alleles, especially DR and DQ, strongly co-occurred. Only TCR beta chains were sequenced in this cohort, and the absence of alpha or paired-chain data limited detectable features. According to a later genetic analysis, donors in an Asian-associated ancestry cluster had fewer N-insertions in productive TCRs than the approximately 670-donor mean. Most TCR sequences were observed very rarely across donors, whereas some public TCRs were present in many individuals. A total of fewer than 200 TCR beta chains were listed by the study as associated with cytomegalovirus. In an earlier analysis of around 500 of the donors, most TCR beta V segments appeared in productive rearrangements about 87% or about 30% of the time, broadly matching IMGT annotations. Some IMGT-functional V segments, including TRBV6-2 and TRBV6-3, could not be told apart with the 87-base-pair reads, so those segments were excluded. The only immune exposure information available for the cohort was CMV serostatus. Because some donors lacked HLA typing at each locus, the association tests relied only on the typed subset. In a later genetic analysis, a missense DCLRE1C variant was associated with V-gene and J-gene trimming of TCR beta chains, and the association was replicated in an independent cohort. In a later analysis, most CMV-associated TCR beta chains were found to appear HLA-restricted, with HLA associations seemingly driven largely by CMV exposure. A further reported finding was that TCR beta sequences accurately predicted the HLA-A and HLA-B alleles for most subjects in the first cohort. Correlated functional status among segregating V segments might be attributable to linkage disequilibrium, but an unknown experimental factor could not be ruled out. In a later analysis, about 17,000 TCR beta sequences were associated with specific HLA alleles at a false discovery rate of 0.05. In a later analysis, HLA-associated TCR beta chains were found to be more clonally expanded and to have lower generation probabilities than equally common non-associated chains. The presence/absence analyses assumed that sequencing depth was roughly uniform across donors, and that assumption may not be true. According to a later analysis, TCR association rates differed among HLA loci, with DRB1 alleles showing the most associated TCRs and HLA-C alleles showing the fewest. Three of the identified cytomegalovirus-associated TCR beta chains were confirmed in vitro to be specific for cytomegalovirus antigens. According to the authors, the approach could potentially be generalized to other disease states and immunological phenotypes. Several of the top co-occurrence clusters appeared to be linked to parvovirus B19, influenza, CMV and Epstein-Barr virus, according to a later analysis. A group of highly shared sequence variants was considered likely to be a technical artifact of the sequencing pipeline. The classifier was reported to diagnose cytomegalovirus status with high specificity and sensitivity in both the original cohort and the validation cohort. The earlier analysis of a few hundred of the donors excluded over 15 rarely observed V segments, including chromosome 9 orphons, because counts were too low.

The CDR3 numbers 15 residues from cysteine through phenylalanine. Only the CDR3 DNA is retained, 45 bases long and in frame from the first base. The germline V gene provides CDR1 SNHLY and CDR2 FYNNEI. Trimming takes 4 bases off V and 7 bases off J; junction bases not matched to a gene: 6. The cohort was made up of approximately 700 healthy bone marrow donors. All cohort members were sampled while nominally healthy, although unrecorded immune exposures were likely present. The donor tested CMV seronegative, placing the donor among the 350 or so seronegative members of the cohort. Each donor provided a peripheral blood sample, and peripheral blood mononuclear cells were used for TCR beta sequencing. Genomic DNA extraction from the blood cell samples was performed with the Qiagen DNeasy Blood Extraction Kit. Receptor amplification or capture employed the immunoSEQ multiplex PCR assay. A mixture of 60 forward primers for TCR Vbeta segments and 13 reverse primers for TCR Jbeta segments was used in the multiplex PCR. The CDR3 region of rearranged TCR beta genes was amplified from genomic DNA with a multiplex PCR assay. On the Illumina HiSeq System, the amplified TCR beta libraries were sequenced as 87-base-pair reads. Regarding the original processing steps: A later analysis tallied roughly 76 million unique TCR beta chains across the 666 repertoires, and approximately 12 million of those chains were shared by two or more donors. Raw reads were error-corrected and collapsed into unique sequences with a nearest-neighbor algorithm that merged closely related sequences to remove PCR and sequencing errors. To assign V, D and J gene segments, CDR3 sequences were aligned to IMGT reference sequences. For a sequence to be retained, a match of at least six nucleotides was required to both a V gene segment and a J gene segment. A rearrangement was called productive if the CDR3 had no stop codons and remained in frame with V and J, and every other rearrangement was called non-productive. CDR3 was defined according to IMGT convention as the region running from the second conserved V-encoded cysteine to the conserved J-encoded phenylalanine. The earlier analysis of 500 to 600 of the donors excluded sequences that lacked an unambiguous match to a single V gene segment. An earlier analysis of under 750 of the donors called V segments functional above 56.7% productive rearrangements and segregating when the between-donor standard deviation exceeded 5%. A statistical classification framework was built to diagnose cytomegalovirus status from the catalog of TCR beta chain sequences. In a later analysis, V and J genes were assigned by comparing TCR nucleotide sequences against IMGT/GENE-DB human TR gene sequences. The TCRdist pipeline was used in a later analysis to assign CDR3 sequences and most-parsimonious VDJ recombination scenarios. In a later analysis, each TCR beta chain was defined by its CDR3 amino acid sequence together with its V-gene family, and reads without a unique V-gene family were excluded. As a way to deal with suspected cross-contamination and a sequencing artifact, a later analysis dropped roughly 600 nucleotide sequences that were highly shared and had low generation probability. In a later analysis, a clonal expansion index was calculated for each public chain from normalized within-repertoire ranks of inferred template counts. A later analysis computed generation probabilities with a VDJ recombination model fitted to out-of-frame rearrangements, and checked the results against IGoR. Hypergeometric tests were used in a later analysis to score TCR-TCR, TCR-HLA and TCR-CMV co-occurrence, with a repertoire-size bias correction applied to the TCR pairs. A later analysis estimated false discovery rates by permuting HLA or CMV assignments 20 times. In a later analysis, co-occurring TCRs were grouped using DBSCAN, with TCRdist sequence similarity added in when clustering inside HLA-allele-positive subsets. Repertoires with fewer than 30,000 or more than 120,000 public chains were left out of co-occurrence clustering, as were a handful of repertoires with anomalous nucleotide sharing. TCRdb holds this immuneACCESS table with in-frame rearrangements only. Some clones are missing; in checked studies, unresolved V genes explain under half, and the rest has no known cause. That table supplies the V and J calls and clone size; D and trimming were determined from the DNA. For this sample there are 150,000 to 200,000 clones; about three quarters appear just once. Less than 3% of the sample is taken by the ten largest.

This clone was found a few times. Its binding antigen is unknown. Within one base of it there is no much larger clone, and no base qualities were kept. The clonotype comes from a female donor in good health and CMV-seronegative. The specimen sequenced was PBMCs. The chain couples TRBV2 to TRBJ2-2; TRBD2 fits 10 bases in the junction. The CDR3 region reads CASSGLAGGNGELFF. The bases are TGTGCCAGCAGTGGGTTAGCGGGGGGAAACGGGGAGCTGTTTTTT.